Below are 15 T cell receptor beta chains sequenced from a single sample in a study of T-cell memory formation after mild COVID-19. TCRdb reanalysed the 5' RACE reads using MiXCR and keeps one entry per CDR3 protein. The data show about 560,000 distinct CDR3 sequences, with around 16% seen just once and roughly 7.8% held by the top ten. The sequenced sample was PBMCs or a T cell subset sorted from them (not recorded which). These receptors came from an adult woman who had mild COVID-19 (a few samples of this study predate the infection). Cell type and time point are not known.

This chain uses TRBV29-1 with TRBJ1-1; D remains unclear. CDR3 length equals 11 residues. The V gene lost 6 bases and the J gene lost 6 bases, with 11 bases spanning the gap. Germline V gene lookup returns CDR1 SQVTM and CDR2 ANQGSEA. The CDR3 spells CSVIVRAEAFF. The CDR3 coding sequence is TGCAGCGTCATTGTACGGGCTGAAGCTTTCTTT.

This clonotype has a handful of counts. The chain recombines TRBV4-1 with TRBJ1-2; TRBD1 agrees at 8 bases. J gave up 3 bases and V 4 bases, and 16 bases lay outside the gene matches. The CDR3 contains 18 residues. CDR1 is MGHRA, CDR2 YSYEKL, per germline. The CDR3 bases are TGCGCCAGCAGCCCTACGGCTAGCCAGGGGGCACGCTACTATGGCTACACCTTC. It is translated as CASSPTASQGARYYGYTF.

The V call is TRBV24-1, the J call TRBJ2-1; the D call may be TRBD1 or TRBD2 (6 bases each). The CDR3 contains 17 residues. CDR1 is KGHDR, CDR2 SFDVKD, per germline. V gave up 6 bases and J gave up 8 bases, with 25 bases separating them. CDR3 DNA: TGTGCCACCAGTCAACTGAAGGGGGGCCATCCGGCGGATGAGCAGTTCTTC. This codes for CATSQLKGGHPADEQFF.

V is TRBV7-9 and J is TRBJ2-1; 8 nucleotides match TRBD1. Germline V lookup: CDR1 SEHNR, CDR2 FQNEAQ (reference sequence). CDR3 length: 15 residues. Trimming cost V 5 bases and J 0 bases; bases outside gene matches: 3. The CDR3 spells CASSQQGGSYNEQFF. The CDR3 DNA reads as TGTGCCAGCAGCCAACAGGGGGGCTCCTACAATGAGCAGTTCTTC.

This clonotype was found many times. The V call is TRBV7-2, the J call TRBJ1-3, with TRBD1 matching 9 bases. The CDR3 is 14 residues long. After removal of 4 bases from V and 4 bases from J, the junction contained 2 bases not matched to a gene. Germline CDR1 is SGHTA and CDR2 is FQGNSA. The CDR3 spells CASSSGTGGNTIYF. The CDR3 DNA reads TGTGCCAGCAGCTCCGGGACAGGGGGAAACACCATATATTTT.

The sample holds a few counts of this clonotype. This chain joins TRBV9 and TRBJ2-3; D gene uncertain. Trimming cost V 2 bases and J 0 bases, with 4 bases left between them. The CDR3 is made up of 13 amino acids. Germline lookup yields CDR1 SGDLS and CDR2 YYNGEE. CDR3 DNA: TGTGCCAGCAGCGTTAGCAGCACAGATACGCAGTATTTT. Translating it yields CASSVSSTDTQYF.

The chain combines TRBV18 with TRBJ2-7, with D tentatively TRBD1 (5 bases). The ends were cut back, 0 bases at V and 0 bases at J, with 12 bases in the middle. Per the germline V gene, CDR1 is KGHSH and CDR2 is LQKENI. The CDR3 has 16 residues. CDR3 sequence reads: CASSPPEGASSYEQYF. The CDR3 coding sequence is TGTGCCAGCTCACCACCGGAAGGGGCCAGCTCCTACGAGCAGTACTTC.

This chain joins TRBV24-1 and TRBJ2-5; unclear D gene. The germline V and J ends were trimmed by 1 base and 0 bases, with 11 bases remaining between them. The length of the CDR3 is 16 residues. CDR1 is KGHDR and CDR2 is SFDVKD in the germline V gene. DNA of the CDR3: TGTGCCACCAGTGATTTCGGCGGAACCTACCAAGAGACCCAGTACTTC. Protein sequence: CATSDFGGTYQETQYF.

This clonotype was observed many times. The gene calls are TRBV4-1 and TRBJ2-7; D unresolved. This CDR3 comprises 14 residues. V was clipped by 0 bases and J by 3 bases, with 9 bases between them. Germline V gene lookup returns CDR1 MGHRA and CDR2 YSYEKL. CDR3 region: CASSQDTASYEQYF. CDR3 bases: TGCGCCAGCAGCCAAGATACAGCCAGCTACGAGCAGTACTTC.

This clonotype was detected many times. J is TRBJ2-2 and V is TRBV12-3 or TRBV12-4; unclear D gene. The CDR3 length is 16 residues. Trimming took off 7 bases at V and 2 bases at J, with 17 bases between the two ends. The CDR3 loop reads CASTHLRNINTGELFF. CDR3 sequence (DNA): TGTGCCAGCACACACCTTCGGAACATCAACACCGGGGAGCTGTTTTTT.

The genes are TRBV29-1 and TRBJ2-5, with D possibly being TRBD1 or TRBD2 (5 bases each). The germline V and J ends were trimmed by 7 bases and 5 bases, with 11 bases remaining between them. The CDR3 contains 11 residues. Germline CDR1 and CDR2: SQVTM and ANQGSEA. Here the CDR3 reads CSGGPPETQYF. DNA of the CDR3: TGCAGCGGGGGACCGCCGGAGACCCAGTACTTC.

There are a few counts of this clonotype. V is TRBV5-6 and J is TRBJ2-1; 7 bases match TRBD2. The V and J ends lost 6 bases and 6 bases, in that order; junction bases with no gene match: 6. Germline V CDR1 and CDR2: SGHDT, YYEEEE. This CDR3 comprises 13 residues. In DNA, the CDR3 is TGTGCCAGCACCAGCGGGGTGGGCAATGAGCAGTTCTTC. Its protein product is CASTSGVGNEQFF.

The genes are TRBV5-4 and TRBJ2-2, with D possibly called TRBD1 or TRBD2 (5 bases each). Germline V gene lookup returns CDR1 SGHNT and CDR2 YYREEE (reference sequence). This CDR3 has 14 residues. Trimming cost V 1 base and J 4 bases, with 8 bases left between them. The CDR3 spells CASSLRDGTGELFF. The DNA for the CDR3 is TGTGCCAGCAGCTTGCGGGACGGCACCGGGGAGCTGTTTTTT.

The CDR3 DNA sequence: TGTGCCAGTAGCGGGCAGGGGGTTTATGAAGCTTTCTTT. This codes for CASSGQGVYEAFF. The V call is TRBV19, the J call TRBJ1-1, with TRBD1 matching over 7 bases. The CDR3 totals 13 residues. J was trimmed by 7 bases and V by 6 bases; bases with no gene match: 8. CDR1 is LNHDA, CDR2 SQIVND, per germline (reference sequence).

A few counts support this clonotype. The gene calls are TRBV5-1 and TRBJ2-3, with 12 bases aligning to TRBD2. This CDR3 spans 16 amino acids. Trimming took 3 bases from V and 2 from J; bases not matched to a gene: 4. Germline CDR1 is SGHRS and CDR2 is YFSETQ. The CDR3 is CASSYSSGRATDTQYF. In DNA form, the CDR3 reads TGCGCCAGCAGCTACTCTAGCGGGAGGGCCACAGATACGCAGTATTTT.